The following is a T cell receptor (beta chain) sequence with its context. Antigen: not known. The record originates from a study of beta chain features in type 1 diabetes. Each sorted fraction was over 95% pure. This CDR3 region has 17 residues. Germline values: CDR1 LNHNV, CDR2 YYDKDF (reference sequence). V was clipped by 4 bases and J by 5 bases, with 23 bases between them. Study-wide points: A potential PCR bias toward shorter templates would be equal in patient and control samples. Cells with high TCR expression could be over-represented by cDNA sequencing.

Every bit of the isolated RNA underwent reverse transcription, so sequencing read expressed TCRB transcripts. Measured with immunoSEQ multiplex PCR; TCRdb has only the in-frame clones, and not every one. The sample records hundreds of thousands of clones, over 65% being singletons. This sequence joins TRBV15 and TRBJ2-5; TRBD1 might be the D (5 bases). This sequence was found in a man aged 25 to 40 in good health. The sequenced material came from naive CD4+ T cells from blood. Here the CDR3 DNA reads TGTGCCACCAGCATGCAGGGTTTCCCCATAAGAGTGGAGACCCAGTACTTC. This codes for CATSMQGFPIRVETQYF.